Described below is a single T cell receptor beta chain sequence and its context. This entry is derived from a study of cytomegalovirus exposure and HLA in healthy donors. This CDR3 has 17 residues. Per the germline V gene, CDR1 is SGHTA and CDR2 is FQGTGA. Trimming at V came to 5 bases and at J to 1 base, leaving 11 bases not matched to a gene. PCR primers comprised 60 Vbeta and 13 Jbeta primers. Profiled with immunoSEQ multiplex PCR; TCRdb holds only in-frame clones, not every one. This sample has 95,000 to 110,000 clones, with approximately 80% found just once. Sample: PBMCs. The sequence came from a woman in her 40s in good health and CMV-seronegative. The J gene is TRBJ2-3, the V gene TRBV7-3; 8 nucleotides match TRBD2. CDR3 residues: CASSPEREGFGTDTQYF. CDR3 DNA sequence: TGTGCCAGCAGCCCTGAACGGGAGGGCTTTGGCACAGATACGCAGTATTTT.